This T cell receptor (beta chain) was sequenced in a study of shared T cell receptors in the human thymus. Germline trimming cut 1 base from V and 4 bases from J; bases unmatched to any gene: 8. The CDR3 runs 17 residues. Germline CDR1 is SGHNT and CDR2 is YYREEE (reference sequence). Using immunoSEQ multiplex PCR, the repertoire was profiled, and TCRdb retains in-frame clones only, with some absent. The sample includes 600,000 to 900,000 clones, approximately 85% of them seen just once. The sample also formed part of further work on human thymus T cells. This second study says: It was from resections taken during corrective heart surgery that the thymus tissue came.

The rearrangement uses TRBV5-4 and TRBJ2-7; 13 bases agree with TRBD2. The sequence came from a girl younger than two with a congenital heart defect. Sequencing was performed on thymocytes. CDR3 region: CASSLRTSGGRLYEQYF. The DNA for the CDR3 is TGTGCCAGCAGCTTGCGGACTAGCGGGGGCCGGCTATACGAGCAGTACTTC. Combining the CDR3 with reference TRBV5-4 and TRBJ2-7 gives the whole variable domain ETGVTQSPTHLIKTRGQQVTLRCSSQSGHNTVSWYQQALGQGPQFIFQYYREEENGRGNFPPRFSGLQFPNYSSELNVNALELDDSALYLCASSLRTSGGRLYEQYFGPGTRLTVT.